The 32 T cell receptor beta chains presented below share a single source sample, sequenced in a study of T cell repertoires in cytomegalovirus infection. Using its own MiXCR run on the reads, TCRdb lists one record per CDR3 protein. This sample carries roughly 300,000 distinct CDR3 sequences, about a quarter of them seen once, and the ten largest clones take around 14%. Sample: PBMCs. The source is a human donor in good health (CMV status not recorded). Some clones in this sample may be carry-over from other donors' samples.

The chain couples TRBV7-2 to TRBJ1-2, with no clear D. Germline V gene lookup returns CDR1 SGHTA and CDR2 FQGNSA. V shed 2 bases and J shed 8 bases, with 9 bases lying between them. CDR3 length: 12 amino acids. Here the CDR3 reads CASSLNTRGYTF. DNA of the CDR3: TGTGCCAGCAGCTTAAACACAAGGGGCTACACCTTC.

This clonotype was detected many times. The chain uses TRBV5-1 and TRBJ2-2; no firm D call. Per germline, CDR1 SGHRS and CDR2 YFSETQ. V was clipped by 0 bases and J by 11 bases, with 14 bases between them. CDR3 length equals 14 residues. CDR3 DNA: TGCGCCAGCAGCTTGGGGATCCAAGGTCGAGAGCTGTTTTTT. Translation: CASSLGIQGRELFF.

This clonotype has more than one count but fewer than ten. The chain has TRBV7-6 and TRBJ1-1, with D uncertain. This CDR3 is built from 12 residues. Trimming removed 4 bases from V and 7 bases from J, with 10 bases in between. Germline lookup yields CDR1 SGHVS and CDR2 FNYEAQ. The CDR3 spells CASSSGFVEAFF. CDR3 nucleotide sequence: TGTGCCAGCAGCTCCGGGTTCGTTGAAGCTTTCTTT. Combining the CDR3 with reference TRBV7-6 and TRBJ1-1 gives the whole variable domain GAGVSQSPRYKVTKRGQDVALRCDPISGHVSLYWYRQALGQGPEFLTYFNYEAQQDKSGLPNDRFSAERPEGSISTLTIQRTEQRDSAMYRCASSSGFVEAFFGQGTRLTVV.

This clonotype showed up many times. This sequence joins TRBV28 and TRBJ2-4, with 10 bases identical to TRBD1. The CDR3 contains 14 residues. Per germline, CDR1 MDHEN and CDR2 SYDVKM. V lost 6 bases, J lost 8 bases, and 7 bases stayed unmatched. The CDR3 protein is CASSSGTGEYIQYF. DNA of the CDR3: TGTGCCAGCAGCTCGGGGACAGGGGAGTACATTCAGTACTTC.

A few counts support this clonotype. The J gene is TRBJ1-6, the V gene TRBV10-2; 9 bases align to TRBD1. With 0 bases clipped from V and 7 bases from J, the junction kept 1 base outside the gene matches. The CDR3 runs 15 residues. Germline CDR1 is WSHSY and CDR2 is SAAADI. The chain's CDR3 is CASSESGTGNSPLHF. The CDR3 region has the DNA TGCGCCAGCAGTGAGTCAGGGACAGGGAATTCACCCCTCCACTTT.

The genes are TRBV29-1 and TRBJ1-1; D is unresolved. Per the germline V gene, CDR1 is SQVTM and CDR2 is ANQGSEA. This CDR3 is 10 amino acids long. V dropped 5 bases and J dropped 6 bases, with 7 bases sitting between them. CDR3 in amino acids: CSVHVPEAFF. CDR3 in DNA: TGCAGCGTTCACGTCCCTGAAGCTTTCTTT.

The J gene is TRBJ2-3, the V gene TRBV20-1; perhaps D is TRBD1 or TRBD2 (5 bases each). This CDR3 spans 17 amino acids. Germline V gene sequence: CDR1 DFQATT, CDR2 SNEGSKA (reference sequence). V was trimmed by 1 base and J by 3 bases, leaving 20 bases between them. The CDR3 region is CSARAPGQAWGTDTQYF. The CDR3 bases are TGCAGTGCTAGAGCCCCCGGGCAGGCTTGGGGGACAGATACGCAGTATTTT.

This chain uses TRBV7-2 with TRBJ2-3; 8 bases fit TRBD1. Germline CDR1 and CDR2: SGHTA and FQGNSA. V lost 3 bases to trimming and J lost 8 bases; unmatched junction nucleotides: 7. The CDR3 consists of 14 residues. CDR3 DNA: TGTGCCAGCAGCTTGGACCCCAGGGGGCGTACGCAGTATTTT. It translates to CASSLDPRGRTQYF.

The chain recombines TRBV6-4 with TRBJ2-3, with 8 bases aligning to TRBD2. CDR1 is MRHNA and CDR2 is SNTAGT in the germline V gene. There are 15 residues in the CDR3. V lost 0 bases, J lost 6 bases, and 5 bases stayed unmatched. The CDR3 DNA is TGTGCCAGCAGTGACTCAGCGGGGGCGGGGGATACGCAGTATTTT. This encodes CASSDSAGAGDTQYF.

Note on this clonotype: A much larger clone is a single base away; this may be a read error. This chain links TRBV7-9 with TRBJ1-1; D is uncertain. Germline V gene data show CDR1 as SEHNR and CDR2 as FQNEAQ (reference sequence). The V end lost 5 bases, the J end lost 7 bases, and 14 bases lay between the germline ends. CDR3 length: 13 amino acids. Written as DNA, the CDR3 is TGTGCCAGCAGCACACTTGGGCCGAGTGAAGCTTTCTTT. Its protein product is CASSTLGPSEAFF. Full variable domain (remainder filled in from reference TRBV7-9 and TRBJ1-1): DTGVSQNPRHKITKRGQNVTFRCDPISEHNRLYWYRQTLGQGPEFLTYFQNEAQLEKSRLLSDRFSAERPKGSFSTLEIQRTEQGDSAMYLCASSTLGPSEAFFGQGTRLTVV.

V and J are TRBV3-1 and TRBJ1-4; D unresolved. The germline V and J ends were trimmed by 0 bases and 4 bases, with 9 bases remaining between them. CDR1 LGHDT and CDR2 YNNKEL come from the germline V gene (reference sequence). The CDR3 extends over 15 amino acids. The CDR3 here is CASSQEDRDNEKLFF. The CDR3 DNA follows: TGTGCCAGCAGCCAAGAAGACCGAGATAATGAAAAACTGTTTTTT.

This rearrangement joins TRBV28 to TRBJ1-5; 10 bases align to TRBD1. Germline V gene sequence: CDR1 MDHEN, CDR2 SYDVKM. V lost 6 bases to trimming and J lost 2 bases; unmatched junction nucleotides: 7. This CDR3 is built from 16 residues. CDR3: CASRRRGTGGNQPQHF. The CDR3 nucleotides read TGTGCCAGCAGAAGACGGGGGACAGGGGGCAATCAGCCCCAGCATTTT.

This clonotype was found many times. The V and J genes are TRBV7-8 and TRBJ2-1; TRBD2 might be the D (5 bases). V was cut by 0 bases and J by 7 bases, with 13 bases left in between. The germline V gene has CDR1 SGHVS and CDR2 FQNEAQ. The CDR3 has 15 residues. CDR3 bases: TGTGCCAGCAGCTTAGCCCCGGGGAGATATAATGAGCAGTTCTTC. Its translation: CASSLAPGRYNEQFF.

This clonotype was seen at least ten times. The V gene is TRBV7-2, the J gene TRBJ2-7, with TRBD1 matching over 10 bases. CDR1 and CDR2 (germline): SGHTA, FQGNSA. The CDR3 sequence is 16 residues long. The trim removed 5 bases at V and 7 bases at J, leaving 14 bases unmatched. CDR3 nucleotides: TGTGCCAGCAGCCGGGGGGGACAGGGGCGCCCTGTGGAGCAGTACTTC. It yields the protein CASSRGGQGRPVEQYF.

This clonotype was seen ten or more times. This chain uses TRBV28 with TRBJ2-5, with a tentative D call TRBD2 (5 bases). V dropped 5 bases and J dropped 5 bases, with 18 bases sitting between them. The V gene's germline CDR1 is MDHEN and CDR2 SYDVKM. The CDR3 is made up of 15 amino acids. CDR3 DNA sequence: TGTGCCAGCAGTGACCCTAGCAACAACGGGGAGACCCAGTACTTC. Amino acid sequence: CASSDPSNNGETQYF.

J is TRBJ2-1 and V is TRBV5-3, with 7 bases identical to TRBD2. TRBV5-3 is flagged as an ORF with uncertain function. The CDR3 has 14 residues. J was trimmed by 9 bases and V by 8 bases; bases with no gene match: 14. The DNA for the CDR3 is TGTGCCAGCAGCCCTAGGGGAGGGCCGACTGAGCAGTTCTTC. This encodes CASSPRGGPTEQFF.

Of note for this clonotype: This clone may be a read error of a much larger clone one base away. CDR3: CASSIILSGANILTF. DNA of the CDR3: TGTGCCAGCAGTATTATCCTATCTGGGGCCAACATCCTGACTTTC. This chain uses TRBV11-3 with TRBJ2-6; weak D call: TRBD1 (5 bases). Looked up from germline, CDR1 is SGHNT and CDR2 is YENEEA. The CDR3 runs to 15 residues.

This clonotype was seen a handful of times. The chain joins TRBV12-3 or TRBV12-4 to TRBJ2-2; 13 bases are shared with TRBD2. V shed 10 bases and J 4 bases; nucleotides not matched to a gene: 15. CDR3 length: 18 residues. CDR3 nucleotides: TGTGCCACCGCTACCGGGACTAGCGGGATTAAACCCACCGGGGAGCTGTTTTTT. Residues: CATATGTSGIKPTGELFF.

V gene TRBV12-3 or TRBV12-4 combines with J gene TRBJ2-1; TRBD1 matches 7 bases. V dropped 7 bases and J dropped 1; count of bases not matched to a gene: 4. The CDR3 contains 14 residues. The CDR3 sequence: CASIVDRSYNEQFF. The CDR3 DNA follows: TGTGCCAGCATCGTGGACAGGTCCTACAATGAGCAGTTCTTC.

The rearrangement uses TRBV28 and TRBJ1-1, with 7 bases identical to TRBD1. V lost 1 base, J lost 4 bases, and 9 bases stayed unmatched. The CDR3 sequence is 16 residues long. CDR1 MDHEN and CDR2 SYDVKM come from the germline V gene. CDR3: CASSLYETGFSTEAFF. For the CDR3, the DNA is TGTGCCAGCAGTTTATATGAGACAGGGTTCTCCACTGAAGCTTTCTTT.

The chain recombines TRBV7-2 with TRBJ2-1; unclear D gene. The CDR3 loop spans 14 amino acids. Germline V gene data show CDR1 as SGHTA and CDR2 as FQGNSA. The V end was cut by 1 base, the J end by 4 bases, with 8 bases between. The CDR3 reads CASSLGKSYNEQFF. The DNA of the CDR3 is TGTGCCAGCAGCTTAGGAAAGTCGTACAATGAGCAGTTCTTC.

This clonotype was picked up many times. The rearrangement joins TRBV7-2 to TRBJ2-7; maybe TRBD2 (5 bases). The germline V and J ends were trimmed by 3 bases and 2 bases, with 11 bases remaining between them. This CDR3 is built from 14 residues. From germline, CDR1 is SGHTA and CDR2 FQGNSA. The chain's CDR3 is CASSFGGPTYEQYF. The CDR3 nucleotides are TGTGCCAGCAGCTTTGGCGGGCCTACCTACGAGCAGTACTTC.

The J gene is TRBJ2-7, the V gene TRBV20-1; a possible D gene is TRBD2 (5 bases). Deletions cut 2 bases from V and 4 bases from J, with 12 bases between. The germline V gene has CDR1 DFQATT and CDR2 SNEGSKA (reference sequence). CDR3 length equals 13 residues. The CDR3 DNA reads TGCAGTGCTAGACAATCGGGGAGATACGAGCAGTACTTC. Its protein product is CSARQSGRYEQYF.

This clonotype turned up a few times. The rearrangement joins TRBV29-1 to TRBJ1-2; no reliable D call. V was clipped by 3 bases and J by 6 bases, with 5 bases between them. CDR1 is SQVTM, CDR2 ANQGSEA, per germline. The CDR3 has 10 amino acids. CDR3 sequence: CSVEQDGYTF. The CDR3, as DNA: TGCAGCGTTGAGCAGGATGGCTACACCTTC.

V usage is TRBV7-2 and J usage is TRBJ2-1; 16 nucleotides agree with TRBD2. Germline loops: CDR1 SGHTA, CDR2 FQGNSA. There are 16 residues in the CDR3. The V and J ends lost 5 bases and 8 bases, in that order; junction bases with no gene match: 6. CDR3 protein: CASSPGTSGRADEQFF. The CDR3, as DNA: TGTGCCAGCAGCCCGGGGACTAGCGGGAGGGCCGATGAGCAGTTCTTC.

This clonotype was seen a single time. The chain links TRBV20-1 to TRBJ2-1; no clear D gene. This CDR3 has 12 residues. Trimming took 0 bases from V and 15 from J, leaving 15 bases between them. Germline V gives CDR1 DFQATT, CDR2 SNEGSKA (reference sequence). The CDR3 here is CSAREGKAHWFF. DNA for the CDR3: TGCAGTGCTAGAGAGGGTAAGGCCCATTGGTTCTTC.

The chain carries TRBV19 and TRBJ1-2; 8 nucleotides match TRBD1. With 7 bases clipped from V and 1 base from J, the junction kept 8 bases outside the gene matches. From germline, CDR1 is LNHDA and CDR2 SQIVND (reference sequence). The CDR3 runs to 15 residues. In DNA, the CDR3 is TGTGCCAGTACCATCGGGGACAGGAGTAACTATGGCTACACCTTC. This sequence encodes CASTIGDRSNYGYTF.

The V gene is TRBV20-1, the J gene TRBJ2-5; either TRBD1 or TRBD2 may supply D (5 bases each). Germline loops: CDR1 DFQATT, CDR2 SNEGSKA (reference sequence). Trimming pared 6 bases from V and 5 bases from J, leaving 25 bases between. CDR3 length equals 16 residues. CDR3 DNA sequence: TGCAGTGCACCAGCGGTTGGGGCAGGGTCGGTGGAGACCCAGTACTTC. It yields the protein CSAPAVGAGSVETQYF.

In its sample, this clonotype was seen many times. The chain joins TRBV11-2 to TRBJ1-3, with unresolved D. The CDR3 is 13 residues long. CDR1 SGHAT and CDR2 FQNNGV come from the germline V gene. V gave up 1 base and J gave up 5 bases, with 6 bases separating them. Here the CDR3 reads CASSLVIRNTIYF. The CDR3 region has the DNA TGTGCCAGCAGCTTAGTGATCCGAAACACCATATATTTT.

This clonotype was observed a handful of times. The chain couples TRBV29-1 to TRBJ1-5; 7 bases line up with TRBD1. Germline V gives CDR1 SQVTM, CDR2 ANQGSEA. This CDR3 is built from 14 residues. V lost 4 bases, J lost 4 bases, and 7 bases stayed unmatched. As DNA, the CDR3 is TGCAGCGTTGGAGAGGGGGCCGGTAATCAGCCCCAGCATTTT. Protein sequence: CSVGEGAGNQPQHF.

This clonotype was detected only a few times. This chain links TRBV12-3 or TRBV12-4 with TRBJ2-2, with 11 bases fitting TRBD1. The CDR3 runs 17 residues. V dropped 4 bases and J dropped 4; count of bases not matched to a gene: 8. For the CDR3, the DNA is TGTGCCAGCAGTTCCGGGACAGGGGGGTTGGTCACCGGGGAGCTGTTTTTT. Translating it yields CASSSGTGGLVTGELFF.

This clonotype was detected many times. The chain joins TRBV7-3 to TRBJ2-3, with D perhaps assigned TRBD1 or TRBD2 (5 bases each). The germline V gene encodes CDR1 SGHTA and CDR2 FQGTGA. This CDR3 has 13 amino acids. V lost 5 bases to trimming and J lost 0 bases, with 6 bases between them. Here the CDR3 reads CASSRDSTDTQYF. CDR3 sequence (DNA): TGTGCCAGCAGCCGGGACAGCACAGATACGCAGTATTTT.